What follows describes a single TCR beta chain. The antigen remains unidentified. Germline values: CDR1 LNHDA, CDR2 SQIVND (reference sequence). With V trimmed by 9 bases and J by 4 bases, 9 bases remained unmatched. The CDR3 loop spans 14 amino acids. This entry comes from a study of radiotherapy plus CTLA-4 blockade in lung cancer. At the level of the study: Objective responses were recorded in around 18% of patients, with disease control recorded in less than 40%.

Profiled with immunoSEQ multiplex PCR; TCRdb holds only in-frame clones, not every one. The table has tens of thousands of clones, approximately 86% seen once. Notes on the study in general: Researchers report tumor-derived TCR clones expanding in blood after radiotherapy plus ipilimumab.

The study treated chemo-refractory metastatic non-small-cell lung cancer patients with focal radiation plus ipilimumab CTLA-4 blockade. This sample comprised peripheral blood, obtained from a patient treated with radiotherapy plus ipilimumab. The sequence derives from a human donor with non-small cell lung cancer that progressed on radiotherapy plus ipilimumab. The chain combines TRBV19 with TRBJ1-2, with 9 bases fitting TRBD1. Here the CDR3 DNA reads TGTGCCAGCCACCCGGGACAGGGCGTCTATGGCTACACCTTC. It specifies CASHPGQGVYGYTF.